This T cell receptor beta chain emerged from a study of Graves' ophthalmopathy and Graves' hyperthyroidism. This clonotype was recorded at least ten times. Its matching antigen is unknown. Germline CDR1 is LNHDA and CDR2 is SQIVND (reference sequence). The CDR3 covers 12 residues. The junction had 4 bases not matched to a gene; V was cut back by 9 bases and J by 3 bases. The authors amplified TCR beta CDR3 regions from RNA transcripts. First-round RT-PCR used HTBI primers; second-round multiplex PCR followed. TCRdb reprocessed the multiplex PCR reads via MiXCR and lists one record per CDR3 protein. The sample has 300,000 to 400,000 distinct CDR3 sequences, 15% to 20% seen once. Pregnant or lactating patients and those with other autoimmune diseases or uncontrolled infections were excluded. Study-wide points: Blood shared most expanded thyroid clonotypes above 0.001 frequency. Discriminating ophthalmopathy from stable hyperthyroidism, a 13-signature model attained a sensitivity of over 85% and a specificity of around 81%.

The sequence was obtained from an adult man with Graves' ophthalmopathy. The V call is TRBV19, the J call TRBJ2-5, with 7 bases fitting TRBD2. The sequenced sample was peripheral blood. Here the CDR3 reads CARRTSKETQYF. The CDR3 DNA sequence: TGTGCCAGGAGGACTAGTAAAGAGACCCAGTACTTC.